This is a list of T cell receptor beta chains from one sample in a study of blood T cell repertoires in COVID-19. Method: immunoSEQ multiplex PCR; TCRdb's copy keeps in-frame clones and lacks some. Of roughly 300,000 clones in the sample, about 90% were seen once. The source material was PBMCs or T cells enriched from blood (not recorded which). The receptors were sampled from a woman aged 25-40 years who had recovered from COVID-19. Each CDR3 is given with its conserved first and last residue. Fields, in order: CDR3 DNA, CDR3 protein, clone size, J gene, D gene, V gene. D genes are given only for firm matches. Expanded clones are given a class, and other clones once, few, many or no size at all.

TGTGCCAGCAGCGTTCGGGGGACGGGTCAGCCCCAGCATTTT	CASSVRGTGQPQHF	.	TRBJ1-5	.	TRBV5-6
TGTGCCAGTACCCACGGGATTAGCAATCAGCCCCAGCATTTT	CASTHGISNQPQHF	.	TRBJ1-5	.	TRBV19
TGTGCCAGCAGCTTGGGAGGCTGGCGGGGGGCCTACAATGAGCAGTTCTTC	CASSLGGWRGAYNEQFF	.	TRBJ2-1	TRBD2	TRBV5-6
TGTGCCAGTAGAATGGACAGGGTGGAGGAAAAACTGTTTTTT	CASRMDRVEEKLFF	.	TRBJ1-4	TRBD1	TRBV19
TGTGCCAGCAGAGGACAGGCGAACACTGAAGCTTTCTTT	CASRGQANTEAFF	.	TRBJ1-1	TRBD1	TRBV9
TGTGCCAGCAGCTTGGATGTCCGCTATGGCTACACCTTC	CASSLDVRYGYTF	once	TRBJ1-2	.	TRBV5-6
TGCGCCAGCAGCTTGGAGGGGATACAGGGGATGGGTCGAGAGACCCAGTACTTC	CASSLEGIQGMGRETQYF	.	TRBJ2-5	TRBD1	TRBV5-1
TGTGCCAGCAGCAACTACAATGAGCAGTTCTTC	CASSNYNEQFF	.	TRBJ2-1	.	TRBV2
TGCAGCGTTGGTGCAGGGATTAACTATGGCTACACCTTC	CSVGAGINYGYTF	.	TRBJ1-2	.	TRBV29-1
TGCGCCAGCAGCCGGGGACTCAGGGAGGGAAACACCATATATTTT	CASSRGLREGNTIYF	few	TRBJ1-3	.	TRBV4-1
TGTGCCAGCAGCGGACCGACAGGGGGCGGAGAGACCCAGTACTTC	CASSGPTGGGETQYF	.	TRBJ2-5	TRBD1	TRBV5-4
TGTGCCACCAGCGGCGGGGGTAACTATGGCTACACCTTC	CATSGGGNYGYTF	few	TRBJ1-2	.	TRBV15
TGTGCCAGCAGGGACACAGGGGTCAGCTCACCCCTCCACTTT	CASRDTGVSSPLHF	.	TRBJ1-6	TRBD1	TRBV2
TGTGCCACCCAGGGGCTTTCTGACATTCAGTACTTC	CATQGLSDIQYF	.	TRBJ2-4	.	TRBV10-3
TGCGCCAGCAGCTTGGACCGCGGGGGAGGGGAGCAGTTCTTC	CASSLDRGGGEQFF	.	TRBJ2-1	TRBD2	TRBV5-1
TGTGCCAGTAGTAAACTACAGGGGGCAGAACAGCCCCAGCATTTT	CASSKLQGAEQPQHF	many	TRBJ1-5	TRBD1	TRBV19
TGTGCCAGCAGGACAGGGCCCGGGGAGCTGTTTTTT	CASRTGPGELFF	.	TRBJ2-2	TRBD1	TRBV11-2
TGTGCCATCAGTGACCCCCGACAAGGCGAGACCCAGTACTTC	CAISDPRQGETQYF	once	TRBJ2-5	.	TRBV10-3
TGTGCCAGCAGCTTAGGCCAGGGGACAGGGCTTCCGCGGGAGCAGTACTTC	CASSLGQGTGLPREQYF	.	TRBJ2-7	TRBD1	TRBV13
TGTGCCAGCTCCAACGGTGAGACCGGAGGAGAAAAACTGTTTTTT	CASSNGETGGEKLFF	.	TRBJ1-4	.	TRBV18
TGTGCCAGCAGCGTAGGCGGGGGCGGGGCAGATACGCAGTATTTT	CASSVGGGGADTQYF	.	TRBJ2-3	.	TRBV9
TGTGCCAGCAGCGTAGGAGGCCCGGATAGCGAGCAGTACTTC	CASSVGGPDSEQYF	.	TRBJ2-7	.	TRBV9
.	CASSLRARGREAFF	.	TRBJ1-1	.	TRBV7-2
TGTGCCAGCAGCCCAAGGGGGTGGGAGCAGTACTTC	CASSPRGWEQYF	.	TRBJ2-7	.	TRBV5-8
TGTGCCAGCAGCTTAGCCCTAAATCAGCCCCAGCATTTT	CASSLALNQPQHF	.	TRBJ1-5	.	TRBV7-2
TGTGCCAGCAGCTTCGCGGGGGAAGGCTATGGCTACACCTTC	CASSFAGEGYGYTF	.	TRBJ1-2	.	TRBV7-9
TGTGCCAGCAGTTTTAGGGGGATCGCGAACACCGGGGAGCTGTTTTTT	CASSFRGIANTGELFF	.	TRBJ2-2	.	TRBV27
TGTGCCAGCAGTGAAGAGGCTAGCGGGAAGAATGAGCAGTTCTTC	CASSEEASGKNEQFF	.	TRBJ2-1	TRBD2	TRBV2
TGTGCCAGCAGTCCTCCTACTAGCGGGGGGGCCCATGAGCAGTTCTTC	CASSPPTSGGAHEQFF	.	TRBJ2-1	TRBD2	TRBV2
TGTGCCAGCTCACCAGAGAGCCTTAATTCACCCCTCCACTTT	CASSPESLNSPLHF	.	TRBJ1-6	.	TRBV18
TGTGCCAGCAGCTTAGGACAGGGAATCACTGAAGCTTTCTTT	CASSLGQGITEAFF	.	TRBJ1-1	TRBD1	TRBV7-8
TGTGCCAGCAGCTTGCTAGCGGGGGAGATGGATACGCAGTATTTT	CASSLLAGEMDTQYF	.	TRBJ2-3	TRBD2	TRBV7-2
TGTGCCAGCAGTTTGGAGACCCGGGTTCTGTACTTC	CASSLETRVLYF	.	TRBJ2-4	.	TRBV12-3/TRBV12-4
TGTGCCAGCAGCCCACGTAGCTCCTACGAGCAGTACTTC	CASSPRSSYEQYF	.	TRBJ2-7	.	TRBV9
TGTGCCAGCAGCCAAGATAGCGCGAACACCGGGGAGCTGTTTTTT	CASSQDSANTGELFF	.	TRBJ2-2	.	TRBV3-1/TRBV3-2
TGTGCCAGCAGCTCAAGTATGGGACAGTCCTACGAGCAGTACTTC	CASSSSMGQSYEQYF	.	TRBJ2-7	TRBD1	TRBV7-2
TGTGCCAGCAGCGTAGAGGGACACTTCAGCTCCTACGAGCAGTACTTC	CASSVEGHFSSYEQYF	once	TRBJ2-7	.	TRBV9
TGCGCCAGCAGCCAAGGTTATCGGGAAGTTGCGAATTCACCCCTCCACTTT	CASSQGYREVANSPLHF	once	TRBJ1-6	.	TRBV4-3
TGTGCCAGCAGTTTTAGTAGGGGATGGGGCTACACCTTC	CASSFSRGWGYTF	.	TRBJ1-2	.	TRBV12-3/TRBV12-4
TGTGCCAGCAGCGAATACAGGGCATGGGAGACCCAGTACTTC	CASSEYRAWETQYF	.	TRBJ2-5	.	TRBV7-2
TGTGCCAGCAGCTTAGAGGACAGATATGGCTACACCTTC	CASSLEDRYGYTF	.	TRBJ1-2	.	TRBV7-2
TGTGCCAGCAGTTACCGGGCGGGGGCCTACGAGCAGTACTTC	CASSYRAGAYEQYF	.	TRBJ2-7	TRBD2	TRBV6-6
TGTGCCAGCAGTGACAACAGGGGCACTGAAGCTTTCTTT	CASSDNRGTEAFF	.	TRBJ1-1	TRBD1	TRBV2
TGCAGCGTTGTTGGGGGGGCGGCTGGCTACACCTTC	CSVVGGAAGYTF	.	TRBJ1-2	.	TRBV29-1
TGCGCCAGCAGCCCCCGGGACAGGGTCTATGGCTACACCTTC	CASSPRDRVYGYTF	once	TRBJ1-2	TRBD1	TRBV5-1
TGCGCCAGCACCCGGACAGGGACAGGGCTGAACACTGAAGCTTTCTTT	CASTRTGTGLNTEAFF	few	TRBJ1-1	TRBD1	TRBV5-1
TGTGCCAGCAGCTTAAAGACAGGAACTGGAAACACCATATATTTT	CASSLKTGTGNTIYF	.	TRBJ1-3	.	TRBV5-6
TGTGCCAGCTCACCGGGACTAGCTATGGAGACCCAGTACTTC	CASSPGLAMETQYF	once	TRBJ2-5	TRBD2	TRBV18
TGTGCCAGCAGAAGACAGGGAACAGATTCACCCCTCCACTTT	CASRRQGTDSPLHF	.	TRBJ1-6	TRBD1	TRBV6-5
TGTGCCAGCAGCGGGACAGGGGATTCCACAGATACGCAGTATTTT	CASSGTGDSTDTQYF	.	TRBJ2-3	TRBD1	TRBV9
TGCGCCAGCAGCTTGACTAGCGGGGGTCTCACAGATACGCAGTATTTT	CASSLTSGGLTDTQYF	.	TRBJ2-3	TRBD2	TRBV5-1